What follows are 2 T cell receptor beta chains derived from one specimen sequenced in a study of cytomegalovirus exposure and HLA in healthy donors. Measured with immunoSEQ multiplex PCR; TCRdb has only the in-frame clones, and not every one. The sample holds 120,000 or so clones, about 91% seen once. The specimen was PBMCs. Receptors originate from a woman aged 18-29 years in good health and CMV-seronegative.

This clone was seen a single time. As DNA, the CDR3 is TGTGCCAGTAGTATGGGAAACAGGGGAAGTCACAATGAGCAGTTCTTC. The encoded protein is CASSMGNRGSHNEQFF. The chain carries TRBV19 and TRBJ2-1; 7 bases agree with TRBD1. Germline CDR1 reads LNHDA; CDR2 reads SQIVND (reference sequence). The V gene end was trimmed by 3 bases and the J gene end by 5 bases; junction bases not matched to a gene: 10. The CDR3 consists of 16 residues. The full variable domain, in which reference TRBV19 and TRBJ2-1 provide the parts outside the CDR3, is DGGITQSPKYLFRKEGQNVTLSCEQNLNHDAMYWYRQDPGQGLRLIYYSQIVNDFQKGDIAEGYSVSREKKESFPLTVTSAQKNPTAFYLCASSMGNRGSHNEQFFGPGTRLTVL.

V gene TRBV5-4 combines with J gene TRBJ2-3, with 7 bases aligning to TRBD1. This CDR3 region has 15 residues. The junction had 11 bases not matched to a gene; V was cut back by 4 bases and J by 6 bases. Germline V gene data show CDR1 as SGHNT and CDR2 as YYREEE (reference sequence). DNA of the CDR3: TGTGCCAGCAGCGGCAGACAGGGTTTGTGGGATACGCAGTATTTT. Protein sequence: CASSGRQGLWDTQYF.